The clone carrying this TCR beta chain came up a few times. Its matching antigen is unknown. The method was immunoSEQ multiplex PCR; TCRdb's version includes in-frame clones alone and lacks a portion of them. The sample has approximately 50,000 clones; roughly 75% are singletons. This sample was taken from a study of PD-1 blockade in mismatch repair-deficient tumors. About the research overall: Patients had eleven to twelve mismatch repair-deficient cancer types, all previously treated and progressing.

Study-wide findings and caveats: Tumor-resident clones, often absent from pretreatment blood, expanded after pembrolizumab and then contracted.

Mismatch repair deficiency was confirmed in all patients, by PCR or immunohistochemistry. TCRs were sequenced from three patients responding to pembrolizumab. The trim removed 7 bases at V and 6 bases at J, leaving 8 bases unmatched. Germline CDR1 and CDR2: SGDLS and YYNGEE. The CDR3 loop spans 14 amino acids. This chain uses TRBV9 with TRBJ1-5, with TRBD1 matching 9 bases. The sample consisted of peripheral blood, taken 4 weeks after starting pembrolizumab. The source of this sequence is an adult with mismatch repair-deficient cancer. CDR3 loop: CASGAGTGTQPQHF. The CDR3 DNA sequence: TGTGCCAGCGGCGCCGGGACAGGGACTCAGCCCCAGCATTTT.